Shown below are 20 T cell receptor beta chains from a single sample sequenced in a study of blood T cell repertoires in COVID-19. This table comes from immunoSEQ multiplex PCR, and its TCRdb copy is limited to in-frame clones, with some not included. Among 150,000 to 200,000 clones listed, about 88% were seen once. The specimen was peripheral blood. All receptors derive from a young man with acute or convalescent COVID-19.

A note on this clone: The sample carries other DNA sequences with the same CDR3. The chain couples TRBV6-5 to TRBJ1-2; weak D call: TRBD1 (6 bases). This CDR3 is built from 13 residues. The germline V gene encodes CDR1 MNHEY and CDR2 SVGAGI. V lost 2 bases to trimming and J lost 6 bases, with 10 bases between them. The CDR3 DNA is TGTGCCAGCAGTTACGGGCAGGGGAATGGCTACACCTTC. Amino acid sequence: CASSYGQGNGYTF.

This chain uses TRBV7-2 with TRBJ2-2, with 8 bases identical to TRBD1. This CDR3 is 15 amino acids long. Germline values: CDR1 SGHTA, CDR2 FQGNSA. Trimming at V came to 5 bases and at J to 1 base, leaving 3 bases not matched to a gene. The CDR3 reads CASSPDRGNTGELFF. For the CDR3, the DNA is TGTGCCAGCAGCCCAGACAGGGGGAACACCGGGGAGCTGTTTTTT.

The rearrangement links TRBV28 to TRBJ1-5; 7 bases are a match to TRBD1. J lost 7 bases, V lost 2 bases, and 5 bases had no gene match. The CDR3 is 14 residues long. CDR1 is MDHEN and CDR2 is SYDVKM in the germline V gene. The CDR3 loop is CASSLTGVVQPQHF. The CDR3 DNA reads as TGTGCCAGCAGTTTAACAGGGGTGGTACAGCCCCAGCATTTT.

The chain links TRBV7-6 to TRBJ1-1; D call uncertain. The CDR3 has 13 residues. The germline gives CDR1 SGHVS, CDR2 FNYEAQ. V lost 2 bases and J lost 1, with 5 bases in between. CDR3 nucleotides: TGTGCCAGCAGCTTATTAGAGAACACTGAAGCTTTCTTT. Amino acids: CASSLLENTEAFF.

The chain employs TRBV30 and TRBJ1-5; no reliable D call. From germline, CDR1 is GTSNPN and CDR2 SVGIG (reference sequence). This CDR3 comprises 15 residues. With 3 bases removed from V and 0 bases from J, the gap between germline ends came to 12 bases. The CDR3 spells CAWSTDGLSNQPQHF. CDR3 nucleotides: TGTGCCTGGAGCACCGACGGACTTAGCAATCAGCCCCAGCATTTT. The full variable domain, its missing parts supplied by reference TRBV30 and TRBJ1-5, is SQTIHQWPATLVQPVGSPLSLECTVEGTSNPNLYWYRQAAGRGLQLLFYSVGIGQISSEVPQNLSASRPQDRQFILSSKKLLLSDSGFYLCAWSTDGLSNQPQHFGDGTRLSIL.

CDR3 protein: CALNQGKSNQPQHF. Written as DNA, the CDR3 is TGTGCCTTAAACCAGGGGAAGAGCAATCAGCCCCAGCATTTT. J is TRBJ1-5 and V is TRBV30; tentatively, D is TRBD1 (6 bases). CDR3 length equals 14 residues. Trimming stripped 7 bases from V and 1 base from J, with 14 bases between. Germline loops: CDR1 GTSNPN, CDR2 SVGIG (reference sequence).

The chain uses TRBV12-3 or TRBV12-4 and TRBJ1-2; D not certain. The CDR3 is 11 residues long. The germline V and J ends were trimmed by 4 bases and 6 bases, with 6 bases remaining between them. CDR3 residues: CASSSKNGYTF. The CDR3 nucleotides are TGTGCCAGCAGTTCTAAGAATGGCTACACCTTC.

The V and J genes are TRBV3-1 (or the pseudogene TRBV3-2) and TRBJ2-7, with 9 positions matching TRBD2. Per germline, CDR1 LGHDT and CDR2 YNNKEL (reference sequence). V was pared by 4 bases and J by 2 bases, with 0 bases of the junction left unmatched. The CDR3 has 13 residues. DNA of the CDR3: TGTGCCAGCAGCCTAGCGGGGGCCTACGAGCAGTACTTC. Its translation: CASSLAGAYEQYF.

The chain combines TRBV18 with TRBJ2-1; TRBD2 might be the D (6 bases). Germline CDR1 reads KGHSH; CDR2 reads LQKENI. V dropped 0 bases and J dropped 7 bases, with 10 bases sitting between them. The CDR3 is 14 residues long. The CDR3 protein is CASSPPLLANEQFF. Written as DNA, the CDR3 is TGTGCCAGCTCACCACCGTTACTAGCAAATGAGCAGTTCTTC.

This chain links TRBV4-1 with TRBJ2-5; possible D gene TRBD2, 7 bases. Germline V CDR1 and CDR2: MGHRA, YSYEKL. V was cut by 0 bases and J by 4 bases, with 21 bases left in between. There are 18 residues in the CDR3. The CDR3 region has the DNA TGCGCCAGCAGCCAAGATAGTGCGGGGAGGGGGGGGCGAGAGACCCAGTACTTC. It yields the protein CASSQDSAGRGGRETQYF.

The chain joins TRBV3-1 (or the pseudogene TRBV3-2) to TRBJ2-1; 11 nucleotides agree with TRBD2. CDR1 is LGHDT, CDR2 YNNKEL, per germline (reference sequence). J was trimmed by 8 bases and V by 4 bases; bases with no gene match: 7. This CDR3 contains 15 residues. The CDR3: CASSPVAGGVDEQFF. The CDR3, as DNA: TGTGCCAGCAGCCCCGTAGCGGGGGGGGTTGATGAGCAGTTCTTC.

This chain connects TRBV24-1 to TRBJ2-2; 7 bases line up with TRBD1. Germline loops: CDR1 KGHDR, CDR2 SFDVKD. The J segment lost 10 bases and the V segment lost 4 bases, leaving 11 bases of the junction unmatched. This CDR3 has 15 residues. CDR3 protein: CATSERTGRLEELFF. DNA for the CDR3: TGTGCCACCAGTGAAAGGACAGGACGTTTGGAGGAGCTGTTTTTT.

This sequence joins TRBV7-9 and TRBJ2-7, with D tentatively TRBD2 (5 bases). This CDR3 contains 14 residues. The germline V gene encodes CDR1 SEHNR and CDR2 FQNEAQ (reference sequence). V was pared by 5 bases and J by 5 bases, with 16 bases between. This chain's CDR3 is CASSPIDRGHEQYF. The CDR3 nucleotides read TGTGCCAGCAGCCCAATCGACCGGGGTCACGAGCAGTACTTC.

In regard to this clone: Additional DNA sequences in this sample encode the identical CDR3. J is TRBJ1-1 and V is TRBV6-1, with 7 bases that match TRBD1. The CDR3 runs 15 residues. Germline V gene lookup returns CDR1 MNHNS and CDR2 SASEGT. V shed 3 bases, J shed 0 bases, and the junction held 4 bases outside the gene matches. The CDR3 loop is CASSERQGMNTEAFF. CDR3 coding DNA: TGTGCCAGCAGTGAGAGACAGGGAATGAACACTGAAGCTTTCTTT.

This chain connects TRBV2 to TRBJ1-2, with D tentatively TRBD1 (5 bases). Germline CDR1 SNHLY, CDR2 FYNNEI. The CDR3 contains 15 residues. V dropped 1 base and J dropped 4 bases, with 13 bases sitting between them. The CDR3 DNA sequence: TGTGCCAGCAGTGAAGAAAGCCTACAGGTCTATGGCTACACCTTC. It codes for CASSEESLQVYGYTF.

This chain uses TRBV2 with TRBJ1-5; D is perhaps TRBD1 (5 bases). The CDR3 loop spans 14 amino acids. From germline, CDR1 is SNHLY and CDR2 FYNNEI. Trimming removed 6 bases at V and 0 bases at J, with 9 bases between. Here the CDR3 reads CASRTAYSNQPQHF. CDR3 bases: TGTGCCAGCAGGACAGCTTATAGCAATCAGCCCCAGCATTTT.

This clone was seen a handful of times. This chain links TRBV3-1 (or the pseudogene TRBV3-2) with TRBJ1-6, with TRBD1 matching 10 bases. This CDR3 has 15 amino acids. Trimming at V came to 4 bases and at J to 10 bases, leaving 7 bases not matched to a gene. The germline gives CDR1 LGHDT, CDR2 YNNKEL (reference sequence). The CDR3 region is CASSPPGTGVSPLHF. The CDR3 DNA sequence: TGTGCCAGCAGCCCCCCGGGGACAGGGGTGTCACCCCTCCACTTT.

The rearrangement uses TRBV19 and TRBJ1-1; D possibly corresponds to TRBD1 (5 bases). The V end lost 3 bases, the J end lost 4 bases, and 12 bases lay between the germline ends. This CDR3 is built from 14 residues. The V gene's germline CDR1 is LNHDA and CDR2 SQIVND (reference sequence). The CDR3 loop reads CASSITFGGTEAFF. The CDR3 nucleotides are TGTGCCAGTAGTATTACGTTCGGGGGCACTGAAGCTTTCTTT.

The gene calls are TRBV7-3 and TRBJ2-7; TRBD1 is a possible D gene (6 bases). Germline CDR1 SGHTA, CDR2 FQGTGA. The CDR3 spans 16 residues. The germline V and J ends were trimmed by 0 bases and 2 bases, with 14 bases remaining between them. The DNA for the CDR3 is TGTGCCAGCAGCTTAACTATGGACAGTGTAACCTACGAGCAGTACTTC. This encodes CASSLTMDSVTYEQYF.

V is TRBV11-2 and J is TRBJ2-7; a weak D match, TRBD2 (5 bases). The CDR3 is 16 amino acids. The V end lost 1 base, the J end lost 1 base, and 14 bases lay between the germline ends. CDR1 and CDR2 (germline): SGHAT, FQNNGV. The CDR3 loop reads CASSLVWSTKSYEQYF. In DNA form, the CDR3 reads TGTGCCAGCAGCTTAGTTTGGTCGACTAAATCCTACGAGCAGTACTTC. Using reference TRBV11-2 and TRBJ2-7 for the parts outside the CDR3, the full variable domain is EAGVAQSPRYKIIEKRQSVAFWCNPISGHATLYWYQQILGQGPKLLIQFQNNGVVDDSQLPKDRFSAERLKGVDSTLKIQPAKLEDSAVYLCASSLVWSTKSYEQYFGPGTRLTVT.